This T cell receptor (beta chain) was identified during a study of healthy donors' naive CD4 and CD8 T cells. Study details: Donors spanned ages 20-25, 40-50 and 60-70 years, half female. TCR alpha primers covered all functional IMGT alpha gene variants. Notes on the study in general: Reportedly, most V and J gene segments showed naive CD4+ versus CD8+ bias. Positive CDR3 charge linked to CD4+ cells, negative to CD8+ cells.

This CDR3 is 11 amino acids long. The V end was cut by 6 bases, the J end by 7 bases, with 9 bases between. The germline CDR1 and CDR2 sequences are LNHDA and SQIVND (reference sequence). Notes on this clonotype: What it recognizes is unknown.

Each TCR library used 500 ng of total RNA and a linear amplification protocol. TCRdb redid the calling of the reads with MiXCR, one entry per CDR3 protein. The top ten clones hold approximately 2.5% of a sample with some 190,000 distinct CDR3 sequences, under 85% of them seen once. This TCR was sampled from a pool of human donors in good health; the sample pools cells from several healthy donors. The chain has TRBV19 and TRBJ1-1; D gene ambiguous. Sequenced input: naive CD4+ and CD8+ T cells sorted from blood, pooled from several donors. Here the CDR3 DNA reads TGTGCCAGTAGCGGTGGGTTTGAAGCTTTCTTT. Translated, it gives CASSGGFEAFF.